This record looks at one T cell receptor (beta chain) sequence and its context. The CDR3 contains 17 residues. V was trimmed by 1 base and J by 4 bases, leaving 19 bases between them. Per germline, CDR1 SGHKS and CDR2 YYEKEE (reference sequence). This entry is derived from a study of cytomegalovirus exposure and HLA in healthy donors. Both 60 Vbeta primers and 13 Jbeta primers went into the PCR. Generated by immunoSEQ multiplex PCR, the TCRdb table keeps only in-frame clones and is missing some. The sample carries approximately 73,000 clones, around 75% recorded once. The sequencing input was PBMCs. This TCR was recovered from a man aged 65 to 85 in good health and CMV-seronegative. The chain links TRBV5-5 to TRBJ2-3, with D possibly matching TRBD1 (7 bases). The CDR3 here is CASSLSLRGEGSDTQYF. The CDR3 DNA reads TGTGCCAGCAGCTTGTCTCTCAGGGGGGAAGGGTCAGATACGCAGTATTTT.